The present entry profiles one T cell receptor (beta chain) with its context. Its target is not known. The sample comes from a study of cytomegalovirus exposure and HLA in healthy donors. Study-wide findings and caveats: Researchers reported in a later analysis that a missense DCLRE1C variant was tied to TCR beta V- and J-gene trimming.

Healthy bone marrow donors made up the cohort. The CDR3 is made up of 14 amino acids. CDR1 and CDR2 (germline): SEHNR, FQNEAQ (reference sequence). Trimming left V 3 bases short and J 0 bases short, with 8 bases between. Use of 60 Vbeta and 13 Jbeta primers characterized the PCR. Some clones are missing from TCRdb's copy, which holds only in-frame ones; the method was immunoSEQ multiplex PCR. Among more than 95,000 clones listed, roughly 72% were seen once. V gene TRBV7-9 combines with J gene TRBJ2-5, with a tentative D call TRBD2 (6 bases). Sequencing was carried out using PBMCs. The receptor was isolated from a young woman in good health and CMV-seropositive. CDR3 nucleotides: TGTGCCAGCAGCTTCGGGACTTACCAAGAGACCCAGTACTTC. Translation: CASSFGTYQETQYF.